These 13 T cell receptor beta chains came from one sample sequenced in a study of blood T cells in healthy people across ages. A second roughly 6 to 11 cycle PCR used barcoded and J-beta primers. TCRdb reprocessed the 5' RACE reads via MiXCR and lists one record per CDR3 protein. The sample includes about 730,000 distinct CDR3 sequences, more than 40% seen only once; the top ten take 20% to 25%. Source material: blood. The receptors shown here come from a woman in her sixties in good health.

This clonotype was detected only a few times. V usage is TRBV10-3 and J usage is TRBJ2-7, with D hard to call. The germline gives CDR1 ENHRY, CDR2 SYGVKD. The CDR3 covers 13 residues. Trimming removed 3 bases at V and 3 bases at J, with 9 bases between. The CDR3 region has the DNA TGTGCCATCAGTGATACGGCAGACTACGAGCAGTACTTC. Translation: CAISDTADYEQYF.

This clonotype was detected many times. This chain uses TRBV21-1 with TRBJ2-5; TRBD1, as called in the table, went unchecked against the DNA. TRBV21-1 is deemed a pseudogene. The CDR3 loop spans 16 amino acids. DNA for the CDR3: TGTGCCAGCAGCAAAGGAATTGGGGGGCCTTGGGAGACCCAGTACTTC. Translating it yields CASSKGIGGPWETQYF.

In its sample, this clonotype was seen many times. The rearrangement joins TRBV7-9 to TRBJ2-5; TRBD2 might be the D (5 bases). There are 14 residues in the CDR3. Between the trimmed V and J ends, which lost 0 bases and 5 bases, there was a span of 10 bases. Looked up from germline, CDR1 is SEHNR and CDR2 is FQNEAQ (reference sequence). CDR3 nucleotides: TGTGCCAGCAGCTTAGCGGTTTTAGCGGAGACCCAGTACTTC. Residues: CASSLAVLAETQYF.

The chain couples TRBV20-1 to TRBJ1-2; D gene uncertain. The germline gives CDR1 DFQATT, CDR2 SNEGSKA (reference sequence). This CDR3 spans 13 amino acids. The ends were cut back, 0 bases at V and 1 base at J, with 6 bases in the middle. DNA for the CDR3: TGCAGTGCTAGAGATGGGCGTAACTATGGCTACACCTTC. It yields the protein CSARDGRNYGYTF.

V gene TRBV20-1 combines with J gene TRBJ2-7; no clear D. Trimming shortened V by 3 bases and J by 3 bases, and 12 bases separated the two germline ends. CDR1 DFQATT and CDR2 SNEGSKA come from the germline V gene (reference sequence). CDR3 length equals 13 residues. The CDR3 DNA follows: TGCAGTGCTAGGGCGTGGGAAGACTACGAGCAGTACTTC. As protein: CSARAWEDYEQYF.

This clonotype was found once. This chain connects TRBV4-2 to TRBJ2-7; D is undetermined. The CDR3 sequence is 12 residues long. Germline V CDR1 and CDR2: LGHNA, YNFKEQ. V was clipped by 2 bases and J by 6 bases, with 8 bases between them. CDR3 amino acids: CASSQMSGEQYF. CDR3 in DNA: TGTGCCAGCAGCCAAATGTCGGGCGAGCAGTACTTC.

Of note for this clonotype: At one end the junction does not follow the germline gene, possibly because of a read error. The chain combines TRBV4-2 with TRBJ1-5; no clear D. The CDR3 totals 13 residues. In germline, CDR1 is LGHNA, CDR2 YNFKEQ. CDR3 nucleotides: TGTGCCAGCAGCCAAGGCCGTTGGCAGCCCCTGCATTTT. This gives the protein CASSQGRWQPLHF.

This rearrangement joins TRBV2 to TRBJ2-7; a possible D gene is TRBD2 (5 bases). This CDR3 has 16 residues. The V end was cut by 10 bases, the J end by 0 bases, with 22 bases between. Germline V lookup: CDR1 SNHLY, CDR2 FYNNEI. The CDR3 region has the DNA TGTGCCACTTCGGTGGGTGGAGGACCGAGCTCCTACGAGCAGTACTTC. Its protein is CATSVGGGPSSYEQYF.

This clonotype was recorded many times. Just one base apart from a much larger clone, this may be a read error. J is TRBJ2-5 and V is TRBV7-3, with TRBD2 matching over 9 bases. The CDR3 loop spans 15 amino acids. CDR1 is SGHTA and CDR2 is FQGTGA in the germline V gene. The trim removed 4 bases at V and 11 bases at J, leaving 14 bases unmatched. The CDR3 loop is CASSSDGGLANEQYF. The CDR3 nucleotides read TGTGCCAGCAGCTCTGACGGGGGACTAGCCAATGAGCAGTACTTC.

This clonotype was picked up a small number of times. The genes are TRBV20-1 and TRBJ1-1; the D gene is possibly TRBD1 (5 bases). CDR1 DFQATT and CDR2 SNEGSKA come from the germline V gene (reference sequence). The ends were cut back, 1 base at V and 3 bases at J, with 9 bases in the middle. This CDR3 contains 13 residues. The CDR3 coding sequence is TGCAGTGCTAGAGGCCAGGGCGACACTGAAGCTTTCTTT. Its protein is CSARGQGDTEAFF.

This clonotype was seen more than once but under ten times. This sequence joins TRBV7-2 and TRBJ2-7; 8 positions match TRBD1. Germline CDR1 and CDR2: SGHTA and FQGNSA. The CDR3 contains 15 residues. Trimming at V came to 5 bases and at J to 5 bases, leaving 11 bases not matched to a gene. CDR3 nucleotides: TGTGCCAGCAGCCAGCGGACAGGGAGGATGCACGAGCAGTACTTC. Protein product: CASSQRTGRMHEQYF.

The V and J genes are TRBV7-2 and TRBJ2-3; no clear D. V was cut by 5 bases and J by 2 bases, with 17 bases left in between. The CDR3 is made up of 16 amino acids. CDR1 and CDR2 (germline): SGHTA, FQGNSA. The CDR3 DNA follows: TGTGCCAGCAGCCCCGATTCCGGGTTACTCACAGATACGCAGTATTTT. This encodes CASSPDSGLLTDTQYF. The full variable domain, in which reference TRBV7-2 and TRBJ2-3 provide the parts outside the CDR3, is GAGVSQSPSNKVTEKGKDVELRCDPISGHTALYWYRQSLGQGLEFLIYFQGNSAPDKSGLPSDRFSAERTGGSVSTLTIQRTQQEDSAVYLCASSPDSGLLTDTQYFGPGTRLTVL.

This clonotype was seen a few times. The gene calls are TRBV28 and TRBJ1-2; D is perhaps TRBD1 (6 bases). This CDR3 is 17 amino acids long. Trimming shortened V by 4 bases and J by 1 base, and 19 bases separated the two germline ends. The germline V gene has CDR1 MDHEN and CDR2 SYDVKM. The chain's CDR3 is CASSSTKDRFHNYGYTF. The CDR3 DNA is TGTGCCAGCAGTTCAACAAAAGACAGGTTCCATAACTATGGCTACACCTTC.